This record looks at one TCR beta chain sequence and its context. Its specificity is unknown. This record belongs to a study of T cell repertoires in cytomegalovirus infection. Study-level information: Peptides in the study included HLA-C-restricted and HLA-B-restricted CMV epitopes. Both CMV infection and a matching HLA type were indicated by public TCR beta signatures. Study-wide findings and caveats: The ex vivo response was dominated by HLA-C-restricted CMV-specific TCR beta clonotypes. Pooled public TCR beta family frequency picked out CMV carriers with the relevant HLA.

The CDR3 loop spans 15 amino acids. V was trimmed by 7 bases and J by 3 bases, leaving 18 bases between them. TCRdb called the reads again in MiXCR, with one record for every CDR3 protein. The sample has around 81,000 distinct CDR3 sequences, roughly 37% seen once. This specimen consisted of CD8+ T cells from cultured PBMCs, obtained from culture after CMV antigen stimulation. The chain links TRBV12-3 or TRBV12-4 to TRBJ1-1, with a tentative D call TRBD1 (5 bases). The TCR comes from a human donor in good health (CMV status not recorded). Some clones in this sample may be carry-over from other donors' samples. In DNA, the CDR3 is TGTGCCAGCATCCCTGGCGGGGGTTTGCACACTGAAGCTTTCTTT. Amino acids: CASIPGGGLHTEAFF.